Listed below are T cell receptor beta chains from one sample, sequenced in a study of Graves' ophthalmopathy and Graves' hyperthyroidism. TCRdb re-called the multiplex PCR reads through MiXCR, storing one row per CDR3 protein. The sample contains 200,000 to 250,000 distinct CDR3 sequences, 20% to 25% of which appear only once. The sequenced sample consisted of peripheral blood. The receptors were sampled from a woman aged 50 to 60 with Graves' ophthalmopathy. Both conserved end residues are trimmed from each CDR3. Each record gives: CDR3 protein, J gene, V gene.

ASSFWTYSNQPQH,TRBJ1-5,TRBV28
ASSVRGPEYQETQY,TRBJ2-5,TRBV6-1
ASSPRTGGAGGTGELF,TRBJ2-2,TRBV12-3/TRBV12-4
ASSLRHTYTGELF,TRBJ2-2,TRBV6-5
AISERGGGTEAF,TRBJ1-1,TRBV10-3
SALRGRVSGELF,TRBJ2-2,TRBV20-1
ASSEAGGRGQPQH,TRBJ1-5,TRBV2
ASMAGEDYGYT,TRBJ1-2,TRBV6-1
ASRDRAEAF,TRBJ1-1,TRBV2
ASSFTSGLTDTQY,TRBJ2-3,TRBV19
ASSPRQGTYEQY,TRBJ2-7,TRBV7-2
ASSYSSDGANVLT,TRBJ2-6,TRBV6-2/TRBV6-3
ASSYRWDRSPASYNSPLH,TRBJ1-6,TRBV6-5